The TCR beta chain described here comes from a study of regulatory T cells in long-lasting Graves disease. Assembly of TCR beta libraries relied on iRepertoire HTBI primers together with Arm-PCR of CDR3 regions. Each CDR3 protein gets one entry after TCRdb re-called the multiplex PCR reads with MiXCR. The data contain over 450,000 distinct CDR3 sequences, 12% of them singletons. As to time point: newly diagnosed GD, antithyroid drugs for less than 3 months. Isolated PBMC RNA provided the starting material for the TCR library. Patients with Graves' disease were diagnosed by American Thyroid Association guidelines. Patients all came to the study from an endocrinology department in Xi'an, China. The CDR3 covers 14 residues. CDR1 and CDR2 (germline): MNHEY, SMNVEV (reference sequence). Trimming took off 7 bases at V and 0 bases at J, with 9 bases between the two ends. These data were also reused for a study on T cells in Graves' hyperthyroidism and ophthalmopathy. In that study: Blood also carried most thyroid clonotypes expanded above 0.001.

This specimen was peripheral blood mononuclear cells (PBMCs), taken at new diagnosis, from a patient treated with antithyroid drugs. The receptor was derived from a woman in her thirties with Graves disease. This sequence joins TRBV27 and TRBJ2-2; D is perhaps TRBD1 (6 bases). The chain's CDR3 is CASKGGSNTGELFF. The CDR3 nucleotides are TGTGCCAGCAAAGGGGGATCGAACACCGGGGAGCTGTTTTTT.